This T cell receptor beta chain was obtained from a study of blood T cell repertoires in COVID-19. Study-level background: PBMCs, B-cell-depleted T cells, or T cells were the source of the cDNA or gDNA that made up the material.

Germline CDR1 KGHDR, CDR2 SFDVKD. There are 15 residues in the CDR3. V lost 2 bases to trimming and J lost 5 bases; unmatched junction nucleotides: 7. Clones were sequenced by immunoSEQ multiplex PCR, and TCRdb holds only the in-frame ones, with some missing. Of roughly 45,000 clones listed, approximately 84% are singletons. The chain carries TRBV24-1 and TRBJ2-7; 8 bases agree with TRBD1. The source material was peripheral blood. The clonotype was recovered from a man aged 45 to 65 with active COVID-19. CDR3 in amino acids: CATSDWGTGGNEQYF. The DNA of the CDR3 is TGTGCCACCAGTGATTGGGGGACAGGTGGGAACGAGCAGTACTTC.